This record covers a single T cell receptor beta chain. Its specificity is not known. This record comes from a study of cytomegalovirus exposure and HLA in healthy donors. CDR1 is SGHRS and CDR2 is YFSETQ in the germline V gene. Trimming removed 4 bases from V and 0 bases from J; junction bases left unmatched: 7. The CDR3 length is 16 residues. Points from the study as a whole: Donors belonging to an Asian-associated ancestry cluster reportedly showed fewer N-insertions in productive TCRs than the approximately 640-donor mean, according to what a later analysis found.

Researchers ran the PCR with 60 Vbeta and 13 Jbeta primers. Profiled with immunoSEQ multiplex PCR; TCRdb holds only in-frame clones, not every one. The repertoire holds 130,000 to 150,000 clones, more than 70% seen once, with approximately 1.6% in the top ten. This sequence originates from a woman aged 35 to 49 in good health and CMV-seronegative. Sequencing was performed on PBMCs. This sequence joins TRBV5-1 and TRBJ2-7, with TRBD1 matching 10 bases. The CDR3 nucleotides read TGCGCCAGCAGCGCCGGACAGGGGGGGAGCTCCTACGAGCAGTACTTC. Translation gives CASSAGQGGSSYEQYF.